Listed below are T cell receptor beta chains from one sample, sequenced in a study of blood T cell repertoires in COVID-19. Method: immunoSEQ multiplex PCR; TCRdb's copy keeps in-frame clones and lacks some. The table shows some 250,000 clones, with approximately 91% occurring only once. The sample comprised PBMCs or T cells enriched from blood (not recorded which). These receptors came from a middle-aged woman with acute COVID-19. Each CDR3 is given with its conserved first and last residue. Each record gives: CDR3 protein, CDR3 DNA, V gene, D gene, clone size, J gene. The D gene is left open where the match is weak. Not all rows give a size; the values are once, few, many and, for expanded clones, a class.

CASRAGGRGANEKLFF TGTGCCAGCAGGGCAGGGGGCCGCGGAGCTAATGAAAAACTGTTTTTT TRBV5-5 TRBD1 NA TRBJ1-4
CASSPMYEQYF TGTGCCAGCAGCCCCATGTACGAGCAGTACTTC TRBV6-5 NA NA TRBJ2-7
CASSSSGTSIPTGELFF TGTGCCAGCAGCTCCTCCGGGACAAGCATTCCTACCGGGGAGCTGTTTTTT TRBV5-4 NA NA TRBJ2-2
CASSERLPYEQYF TGTGCCAGCAGTGAAAGACTCCCCTACGAGCAGTACTTC TRBV2 NA NA TRBJ2-7
CASSINEGAYEQYF TGTGCCAGTAGTATCAACGAGGGGGCCTACGAGCAGTACTTC TRBV19 NA NA TRBJ2-7
CASSLESGGNSPLHF TGTGCCAGCAGCTTGGAGTCTGGGGGGAATTCACCCCTCCACTTT TRBV5-4 NA NA TRBJ1-6
CASSLAGLGGETQYF TGTGCCAGCAGCTTAGCCGGACTAGGGGGGGAGACCCAGTACTTC TRBV7-2 NA NA TRBJ2-5
CASSYRRNTEAFF TGTGCCAGCAGTTACAGGAGGAACACTGAAGCTTTCTTT TRBV6-2/TRBV6-3 NA NA TRBJ1-1
CASSLDPGVATEAFF TGCGCCAGCAGCTTGGATCCAGGCGTGGCCACTGAAGCTTTCTTT TRBV5-1 NA NA TRBJ1-1
CASSLAAGGTYEQYF TGTGCCAGTAGCCTCGCGGCAGGGGGTACCTACGAGCAGTACTTC TRBV19 TRBD1 NA TRBJ2-7
CASSLLGTVGTGGQYF TGTGCCAGCAGCTTGCTCGGGACAGTCGGGACTGGCGGGCAGTATTTT TRBV5-4 NA NA TRBJ2-3
CASSPFSSGGNEQFF TGTGCCAGCAGTCCGTTCTCTAGCGGGGGGAATGAGCAGTTCTTC TRBV3-1/TRBV3-2 TRBD2 NA TRBJ2-1
CASSHRTGNTGELFF TGTGCCAGCAGCCATCGGACAGGGAACACCGGGGAGCTGTTTTTT TRBV3-1/TRBV3-2 TRBD1 NA TRBJ2-2
CASSLGWGTSTSDTQYF TGTGCCAGCAGCTTAGGGTGGGGGACTAGCACCTCAGATACGCAGTATTTT TRBV7-2 TRBD2 NA TRBJ2-3
CASRMGLSHEKLFF TGTGCCAGTAGGATGGGACTAAGTCATGAAAAACTGTTTTTT TRBV19 NA once TRBJ1-4
CASSLGGGFSYEQYF TGTGCCAGCAGCTTAGGGGGAGGGTTCTCCTACGAGCAGTACTTC TRBV7-8 TRBD2 once TRBJ2-7
CASSYSRRGRNQPQHF TGTGCCAGCAGTTACTCCCGGAGGGGGCGGAATCAGCCCCAGCATTTT TRBV6-2/TRBV6-3 TRBD1 NA TRBJ1-5
CASSLELTGKVDEQYF TGTGCCAGCAGCTTGGAGTTGACAGGGAAAGTTGACGAGCAGTACTTC TRBV5-4 TRBD1 NA TRBJ2-7
CASSPNRDEQFF TGTGCCAGCTCACCAAACAGGGATGAGCAGTTCTTC TRBV18 NA NA TRBJ2-1
CASSSGTTLNSPLHF TGTGCCAGCAGCTCTGGGACAACCCTTAATTCACCCCTCCACTTT TRBV11-2 NA NA TRBJ1-6
CATSDRRGSSYNEQFF TGTGCCACCAGTGATAGACGGGGGAGCTCCTACAATGAGCAGTTCTTC TRBV24-1 NA NA TRBJ2-1
CASSLAQGQPQHF TGTGCCAGCAGCTTAGCTCAGGGACAGCCCCAGCATTTT TRBV7-6 NA NA TRBJ1-5
CASSGVLFYEQYF TGTGCCAGCAGTGGAGTATTATTCTACGAGCAGTACTTC TRBV2 NA NA TRBJ2-7
CASFHSSGRAEQFF TGTGCCAGCTTTCACTCAAGCGGGAGGGCGGAGCAGTTCTTC TRBV2 TRBD2 NA TRBJ2-1
CASSHKAGVEGTDTQYF TGTGCCAGCAGTCATAAAGCGGGAGTGGAGGGCACAGATACGCAGTATTTT TRBV6-6 TRBD2 NA TRBJ2-3
CASSLAVGRAVNEKLFF TGTGCCAGCAGCTTAGCAGTGGGCAGGGCAGTTAATGAAAAACTGTTTTTT TRBV7-9 NA NA TRBJ1-4
CASSPRPGGEYQETQYF TGTGCCAGCTCACCTCGACCGGGGGGAGAATACCAAGAGACCCAGTACTTC TRBV18 TRBD2 once TRBJ2-5
CASSSLYEQYF TGTGCCAGCAGCTCCCTATACGAGCAGTACTTC TRBV7-9 NA NA TRBJ2-7
CASSLVAAANSPLHF TGCGCCAGCAGCTTGGTTGCGGCGGCTAATTCACCCCTCCACTTT TRBV5-1 NA NA TRBJ1-6
CATSRLAGLYEQYF TGTGCCACCTCCCGACTAGCGGGACTATACGAGCAGTACTTC TRBV6-5 TRBD2 once TRBJ2-7
CASSFPGQCPEESTDTQYF TGTGCCAGCAGCTTCCCGGGACAGTGCCCCGAAGAGAGCACAGATACGCAGTATTTT TRBV21-1 NA NA TRBJ2-3
CASSLNLTGSPPYKQYF TGTGCCAGCAGCCTAAATTTAACAGGATCCCCACCCTATAAGCAGTACTTC TRBV21-1 NA NA TRBJ2-7
CASNGQGRDTQYF TGTGCCAGCAACGGACAGGGGAGGGATACGCAGTATTTT TRBV27 TRBD1 NA TRBJ2-3
CASSDRDSDEQFF TGTGCCAGCAGTGACAGGGATAGCGATGAGCAGTTCTTC TRBV12-3/TRBV12-4 TRBD1 NA TRBJ2-1
CASRRAAGELFF TGTGCCAGCAGGCGAGCCGCCGGGGAGCTGTTTTTT TRBV2 NA once TRBJ2-2
CSVDRVTEAFF TGCAGCGTCGACAGGGTAACTGAAGCTTTCTTT TRBV29-1 TRBD1 NA TRBJ1-1
CASDGTGMEGYTF TGTGCCAGCGACGGGACAGGGATGGAGGGCTACACCTTC TRBV2 TRBD1 NA TRBJ1-2
CASSQVAANNQETQYF TGTGCCAGCAGCCAAGTAGCGGCTAATAACCAAGAGACCCAGTACTTC TRBV3-1/TRBV3-2 NA NA TRBJ2-5
CASSGTGNSNYGYTF TGTGCCAGCAGCGGGACAGGGAATTCTAACTATGGCTACACCTTC TRBV2 TRBD1 few TRBJ1-2
CASSLSTPGGLYNSPLHF TGTGCCAGCAGCTTATCAACACCTGGGGGACTCTATAATTCACCCCTCCACTTT TRBV7-2 NA NA TRBJ1-6
CASASPGLAEYEQYF TGTGCCAGCGCCAGTCCGGGCCTAGCGGAGTACGAGCAGTACTTC TRBV4-2 TRBD2 NA TRBJ2-7
CASSLGRDYNEQFF TGTGCCAGCAGCTTGGGGCGGGATTACAATGAGCAGTTCTTC TRBV7-2 NA NA TRBJ2-1
CASTTRGGANYGYTF TGTGCCAGCACCACTCGTGGGGGCGCCAACTATGGCTACACCTTC TRBV5-6 NA NA TRBJ1-2
CASSMNFLATYEQYF TGTGCCAGTAGTATGAATTTTTTGGCCACCTACGAGCAGTACTTC TRBV19 NA NA TRBJ2-7
CASSRDRLTEAFF TGTGCCAGTAGTAGGGACAGGTTGACTGAAGCTTTCTTT TRBV19 TRBD1 NA TRBJ1-1
CASSLQESYGYTF TGTGCCAGCAGTTTACAGGAAAGCTATGGCTACACCTTC TRBV6-5 NA NA TRBJ1-2
CASRLTGPVTEAFF TGTGCCAGCAGGCTTACAGGGCCCGTCACTGAAGCTTTCTTT TRBV2 NA NA TRBJ1-1
CASSPPSGLTSGKLFF TGTGCCAGCTCACCACCCTCGGGACTAACGTCGGGGAAACTGTTTTTT TRBV18 NA NA TRBJ1-4
CASSPTGFSQPQHF TGTGCCAGCAGTCCAACAGGGTTTAGTCAGCCCCAGCATTTT TRBV28 NA NA TRBJ1-5
CASSPITSRETNTGELFF TGTGCCAGCAGTCCCATTACGTCCCGGGAGACGAACACCGGGGAGCTGTTTTTT TRBV6-2/TRBV6-3 NA NA TRBJ2-2
CATSDPSGGISSYNEQFF TGTGCCACCAGTGACCCTAGCGGGGGGATTAGCTCCTACAATGAGCAGTTCTTC TRBV24-1 TRBD2 NA TRBJ2-1
CASSPHRVKNYGYTF TGTGCCAGCAGCCCACACAGGGTCAAAAACTATGGCTACACCTTC TRBV9 NA NA TRBJ1-2
CASRRWGGPYPSTDTQYF TGTGCCAGCAGACGGTGGGGCGGCCCCTATCCTAGCACAGATACGCAGTATTTT TRBV27 NA NA TRBJ2-3